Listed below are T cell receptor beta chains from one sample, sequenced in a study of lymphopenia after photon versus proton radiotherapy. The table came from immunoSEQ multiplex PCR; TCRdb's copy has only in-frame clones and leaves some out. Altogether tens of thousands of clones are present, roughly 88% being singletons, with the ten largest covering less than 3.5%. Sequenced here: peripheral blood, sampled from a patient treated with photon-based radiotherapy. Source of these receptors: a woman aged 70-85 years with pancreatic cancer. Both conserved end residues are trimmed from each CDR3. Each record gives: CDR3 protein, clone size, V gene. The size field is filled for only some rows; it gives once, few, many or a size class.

AWSHPLLYAEAF NA TRBV30
ASSQTREGGVNGYT NA TRBV4-2
ASSPDVQNYGYT NA TRBV5-4
ASSAGLAISSYEQY NA TRBV2
AWQGRGRDTIY NA TRBV30
ASSLGGANTGELF NA TRBV11-3
ASSQDWAGEQF NA TRBV2
ASSTTGGRETQY NA TRBV4-1
ASSQDHRSYYGYT NA TRBV4-1
ASSIQGQGNTEAF NA TRBV7-9
ASSLGRGRTEAF NA TRBV28
ASSHDLSRQGAEQY NA TRBV4-2
ASSLSTGLAGDTQY NA TRBV27
ASSLPGKRNTGELF NA TRBV19
ASSFGSSGEEAF NA TRBV6-5
ASSGLRGTQY once TRBV6-1
ASSRDRVTGELF NA TRBV7-9
ASSGSRVAF NA TRBV19
ASKTLGLDRLEQY NA TRBV6-5
ASSLVGNEQY NA TRBV13
AWSTGGAGDEQF once TRBV30
SVVKGVNNEQF NA TRBV29-1
ASSLDRGSDEKLF NA TRBV7-9
ASSYSGGGQTYEQY NA TRBV6-5
ASSWADTQY NA TRBV28
ASSLGSDRGEQF NA TRBV6-5
ASRGQAGGYT NA TRBV6-6
ASSTLLRGSNQPQH NA TRBV19
ASSARGQGPYEQY NA TRBV7-2
ASSRERITEAF NA TRBV18
ATKANYNEQF NA TRBV6-1
SVLAGMSNEQF NA TRBV29-1
ASSPMGRQTNYGYT NA TRBV28
ASSRAGTGEYEQY NA TRBV4-2
ASSSQRASVNEQF NA TRBV19
ASSFEVNTGELF NA TRBV27
ASSLPTGVQETQY NA TRBV28
ASSVGEWAYYGYT NA TRBV9